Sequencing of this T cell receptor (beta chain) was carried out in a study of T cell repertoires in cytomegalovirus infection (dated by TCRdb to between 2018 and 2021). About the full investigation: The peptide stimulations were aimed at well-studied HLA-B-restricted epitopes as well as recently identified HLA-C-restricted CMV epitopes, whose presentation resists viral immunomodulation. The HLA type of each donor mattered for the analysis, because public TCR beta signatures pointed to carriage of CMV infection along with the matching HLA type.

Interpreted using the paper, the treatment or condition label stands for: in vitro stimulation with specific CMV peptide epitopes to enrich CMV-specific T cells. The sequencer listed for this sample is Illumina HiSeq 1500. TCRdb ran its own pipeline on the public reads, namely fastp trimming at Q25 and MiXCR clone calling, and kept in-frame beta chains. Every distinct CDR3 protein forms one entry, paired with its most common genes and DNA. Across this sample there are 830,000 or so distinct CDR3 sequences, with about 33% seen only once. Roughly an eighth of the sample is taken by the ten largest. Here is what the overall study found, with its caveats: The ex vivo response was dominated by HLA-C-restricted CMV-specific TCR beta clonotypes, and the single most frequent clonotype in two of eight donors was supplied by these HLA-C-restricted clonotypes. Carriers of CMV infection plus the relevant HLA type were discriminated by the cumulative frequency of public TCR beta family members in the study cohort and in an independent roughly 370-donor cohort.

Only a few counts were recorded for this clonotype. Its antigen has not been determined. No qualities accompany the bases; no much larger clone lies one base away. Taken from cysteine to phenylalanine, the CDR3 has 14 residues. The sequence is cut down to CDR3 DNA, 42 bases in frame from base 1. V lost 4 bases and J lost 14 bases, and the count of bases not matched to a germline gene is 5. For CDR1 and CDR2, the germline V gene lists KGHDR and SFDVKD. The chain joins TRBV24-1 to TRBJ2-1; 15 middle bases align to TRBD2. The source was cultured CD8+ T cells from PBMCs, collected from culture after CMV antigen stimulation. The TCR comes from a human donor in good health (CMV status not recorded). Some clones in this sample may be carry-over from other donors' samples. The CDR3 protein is CATSDRTSGGAKFF. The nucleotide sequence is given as TGTGCCACCAGTGACCGGACTAGCGGGGGGGCTAAGTTCTTC.